This T cell receptor beta chain was documented in a study of T cell changes during pregnancy in multiple sclerosis (dated by TCRdb to the late 2010s). For the study in its entirety: The study examined how the T cell repertoire changed over the course of pregnancy in women with multiple sclerosis.

Libraries were built with the immunoSEQ multiplex PCR assay. TCRdb mirrors the immuneACCESS table, restricted to in-frame sequences. Some clones are absent from its copies; in checked studies, under half trace to an unresolved V gene, and the reason for the others is unknown. The sample records around 84,000 clones, approximately 93% of which are singletons. About 0.99% of the sample goes to the ten largest clones. The CDR3 runs 18 amino acids, cysteine and phenylalanine included. Solely the CDR3 DNA is kept, with 54 bases framed from the first base. The germline V gene encodes CDR1 MNHEY and CDR2 SMNVEV (reference sequence). V loses 4 bases of germline sequence and J loses 5 bases, and the interval between the two ends is 26 bases. A remark on this clone: This clone's antigen is unknown. Nothing much larger sits one base from this clone, and base qualities are not available.

The chain joins TRBV27 to TRBJ2-5; a tentative D call is TRBD2 (5 bases match). Source: peripheral blood, taken in the second trimester of pregnancy. This sequence was found in a female donor in good health, enrolled as a control in a pregnancy study. The CDR3: CASSWRPSRARGLETQYF. The DNA sequence is as follows: TGTGCCAGCAGTTGGAGGCCGTCTAGAGCTCGGGGTTTGGAGACCCAGTACTTC.